These 28 T cell receptor beta chains originate from one sample sequenced in a study of shared clonotypes between healthy human individuals (dated by TCRdb to 2020 to 2021). Libraries were constructed by the immunoSEQ multiplex PCR assay. This is the immuneACCESS table as TCRdb keeps it, with only in-frame sequences that have V and J called. A part of the clones is gone; compared with another copy, unresolved V genes explain less than half, and the rest is unexplained. The sample table lists approximately 980,000 clones, less than 85% of them with a count of one. The top ten constitute roughly 1.5% of the sample. The sequencing input was memory CD4+ T cells sorted from blood. The cell subset or site label on this specimen signifies: CD45RA-negative fraction. The receptors originated from a man aged 18 to 35 in good health.

Note on this clone: The identical CDR3 is also encoded by other nucleotide sequences in the sample. The chain joins TRBV7-2 to TRBJ1-4; D ambiguous. The germline gives CDR1 SGHTA, CDR2 FQGNSA. V was clipped by 3 bases and J by 0 bases, with 8 bases between them. The CDR3 is 15 residues long. CDR3 DNA sequence: TGTGCCAGCAGCTTGTTAGCTACAACTAATGAAAAACTGTTTTTT. Encoded protein: CASSLLATTNEKLFF.

The rearrangement uses TRBV30 and TRBJ2-5, with D hard to call. The CDR3 totals 10 residues. V lost 5 bases, J lost 5 bases, and 6 bases lay in between. The germline V gene has CDR1 GTSNPN and CDR2 SVGIG (reference sequence). CDR3 protein: CAWQQETQYF. The CDR3 region has the DNA TGTGCCTGGCAACAGGAGACCCAGTACTTC.

This clone was recorded only once. This chain joins TRBV14 and TRBJ1-1; the D is unclear. The germline V gene encodes CDR1 SGHDN and CDR2 FVKESK. The germline V and J ends were trimmed by 3 bases and 9 bases, with 8 bases remaining between them. The CDR3 covers 11 residues. For the CDR3, the DNA is TGTGCCAGCAGCCATACTCATAAAGCTTTCTTT. Translating gives CASSHTHKAFF.

The chain joins TRBV13 to TRBJ1-2; D is ambiguous. Trimming left V 4 bases short and J 2 bases short, with 11 bases between. CDR1 is PRHDT, CDR2 FYEKMQ, per germline (reference sequence). The CDR3 sequence is 14 residues long. The CDR3 sequence: CASSSLAGNYGYTF. The CDR3 DNA reads as TGTGCCAGCAGCTCCCTGGCAGGAAACTATGGCTACACCTTC.

The chain combines TRBV10-3 with TRBJ2-7, with TRBD2 as a possible D gene (6 bases). Germline CDR1 ENHRY, CDR2 SYGVKD. Deletions cut 3 bases from V and 0 bases from J, with 9 bases between. CDR3 length: 14 amino acids. CDR3 nucleotide sequence: TGTGCCATCAGTGATATCGGGGGCTCCTACGAGCAGTACTTC. This sequence encodes CAISDIGGSYEQYF.

The chain joins TRBV5-1 to TRBJ2-7; 7 positions match TRBD1. This CDR3 contains 16 residues. CDR1 and CDR2 from the germline V gene are SGHRS and YFSETQ. V dropped 2 bases and J dropped 1; count of bases not matched to a gene: 9. The CDR3 reads CASSLTGTEFSYEQYF. CDR3 DNA: TGCGCCAGCAGCTTAACCGGGACAGAGTTTTCCTACGAGCAGTACTTC.

The J gene is TRBJ2-7, the V gene TRBV10-2, with a weak D call TRBD2 (7 bases). The CDR3 sequence is 16 residues long. The germline V gene encodes CDR1 WSHSY and CDR2 SAAADI. Trimming took 3 bases from V and 0 from J, leaving 15 bases between them. The CDR3 region is CASSEGRGAFSYEQYF. Here the CDR3 DNA reads TGCGCCAGCAGTGAAGGTCGGGGGGCCTTCTCCTACGAGCAGTACTTC.

The chain couples TRBV7-2 to TRBJ2-3, with TRBD2 identical over 7 bases. Trimming at V came to 1 base and at J to 0 bases, leaving 7 bases not matched to a gene. The CDR3 length is 17 residues. Germline CDR1 is SGHTA and CDR2 is FQGNSA. The CDR3 region is CASSLGLAVISTDTQYF. DNA of the CDR3: TGTGCCAGCAGCTTAGGGCTAGCGGTTATCAGCACAGATACGCAGTATTTT.

This chain uses TRBV6-1 with TRBJ1-4; D uncertain. CDR1 and CDR2 from the germline V gene are MNHNS and SASEGT. Trimming took off 8 bases at V and 2 bases at J, with 9 bases between the two ends. The CDR3 length is 13 residues. CDR3 in amino acids: CASVVSTNEKLFF. DNA of the CDR3: TGTGCCAGCGTGGTGTCTACTAATGAAAAACTGTTTTTT.

V and J are TRBV6-1 and TRBJ2-5, with unresolved D. Near its end, the DNA agrees better with TRBJ2-7, so the J call may be wrong. Germline assignment: CDR1 MNHNS and CDR2 SASEGT. The CDR3 has 14 residues. CDR3 nucleotide sequence: TGTGCCAGCACCTCGGGTGGACCTCGCCGCGAGCAGTACTTC. Protein product: CASTSGGPRREQYF.

The chain combines TRBV25-1 with TRBJ2-1; D is perhaps TRBD1 or TRBD2 (5 bases each). Germline CDR1 MGHDK, CDR2 SYGVNS. The CDR3 has 14 amino acids. V shed 1 base and J shed 6 bases, with 10 bases lying between them. CDR3 in DNA: TGTGCCAGCAGTGAATCGGGGCAGGGCAATGAGCAGTTCTTC. As protein: CASSESGQGNEQFF.

The chain joins TRBV7-3 to TRBJ2-1, with 8 positions matching TRBD2. Germline trimming cut 1 base from V and 13 bases from J; bases unmatched to any gene: 9. The CDR3 runs 14 residues. CDR1 and CDR2 (germline): SGHTA, FQGTGA. CDR3 nucleotides: TGTGCCAGCAGCTTAAGTGGTAGCGGGGACCACCAGTTCTTC. This gives the protein CASSLSGSGDHQFF.

As for this clone: This sample includes further DNA sequences coding for the same CDR3. The chain combines TRBV10-3 with TRBJ2-3; TRBD1 matches 9 bases. CDR3 length: 13 amino acids. Per germline, CDR1 ENHRY and CDR2 SYGVKD. V lost 6 bases, J lost 3 bases, and 1 base stayed unmatched. CDR3 sequence (DNA): TGTGCCATCAGCGGACAGGGGACAGATACGCAGTATTTT. Translation gives CAISGQGTDTQYF.

In this sample, this clone turned up once. Distinct nucleotide sequences in the sample also encode this CDR3. The rearrangement links TRBV5-1 to TRBJ1-1; tentatively, D is TRBD1 (5 bases). Trimming removed 4 bases from V and 0 bases from J, with 13 bases in between. The V gene's germline CDR1 is SGHRS and CDR2 YFSETQ. The CDR3 contains 15 residues. This CDR3 is CASSLPGTMNTEAFF. CDR3 nucleotides: TGCGCCAGCAGCCTCCCAGGGACGATGAACACTGAAGCTTTCTTT. Supplemented by reference TRBV5-1 and TRBJ1-1, the full variable domain reads KAGVTQTPRYLIKTRGQQVTLSCSPISGHRSVSWYQQTPGQGLQFLFEYFSETQRNKGNFPGRFSGRQFSNSRSEMNVSTLELGDSALYLCASSLPGTMNTEAFFGQGTRLTVV.

The genes are TRBV29-1 and TRBJ2-3; 9 nucleotides line up with TRBD2. V gave up 5 bases and J gave up 2 bases; unmatched junction bases: 5. Germline CDR1 reads SQVTM; CDR2 reads ANQGSEA. The CDR3 has 14 residues. This CDR3 is CSVRREGLTDTQYF. The CDR3 DNA sequence: TGCAGCGTTCGGCGGGAGGGCCTCACAGATACGCAGTATTTT.

The chain uses TRBV29-1 and TRBJ1-3; TRBD1 might be the D (5 bases). The ends were cut back, 7 bases at V and 4 bases at J, with 11 bases in the middle. CDR3 length: 12 amino acids. Germline V gene sequence: CDR1 SQVTM, CDR2 ANQGSEA. This chain's CDR3 is CSAGDQGNTIYF. The CDR3 DNA is TGCAGCGCTGGGGACCAGGGAAACACCATATATTTT. Using reference TRBV29-1 and TRBJ1-3 for the parts outside the CDR3, the full variable domain is SAVISQKPSRDICQRGTSLTIQCQVDSQVTMMFWYRQQPGQSLTLIATANQGSEATYESGFVIDKFPISRPNLTFSTLTVSNMSPEDSSIYLCSAGDQGNTIYFGEGSWLTVV.

The chain joins TRBV11-2 to TRBJ2-5, with 11 nucleotides matching TRBD2. Germline V gene lookup returns CDR1 SGHAT and CDR2 FQNNGV. This CDR3 has 15 residues. J was trimmed by 3 bases and V by 4 bases; bases with no gene match: 4. Here the CDR3 reads CASSSLAGGKETQYF. CDR3 coding DNA: TGTGCCAGCAGCTCCCTAGCGGGGGGTAAAGAGACCCAGTACTTC.

The chain combines TRBV2 with TRBJ2-3; 9 nucleotides agree with TRBD2. The CDR3 sequence is 17 residues long. V was pared by 10 bases and J by 2 bases, with 16 bases of the junction left unmatched. Germline V gene lookup returns CDR1 SNHLY and CDR2 FYNNEI. The CDR3 bases are TGTGCCATCCCCCGGGGGGCGGGAGGGCGGCCCACAGATACGCAGTATTTT. This encodes CAIPRGAGGRPTDTQYF.

The chain has TRBV7-2 and TRBJ2-5; 9 bases fit TRBD2. Losses at the gene ends were 4 bases for V and 5 bases for J; bases not matched to a gene: 11. The CDR3 runs to 16 residues. Germline CDR1 reads SGHTA; CDR2 reads FQGNSA. CDR3 DNA sequence: TGTGCCAGCAGCTCCTACGGCGGGGGGGCCCGGGAGACCCAGTACTTC. Protein product: CASSSYGGGARETQYF. The variable domain in full, completed from reference TRBV7-2 and TRBJ2-5, reads GAGVSQSPSNKVTEKGKDVELRCDPISGHTALYWYRQSLGQGLEFLIYFQGNSAPDKSGLPSDRFSAERTGGSVSTLTIQRTQQEDSAVYLCASSSYGGGARETQYFGPGTRLLVL.

The genes are TRBV7-9 and TRBJ2-7; D is perhaps TRBD1 (6 bases). CDR3 size: 14 residues. Germline CDR1 SEHNR, CDR2 FQNEAQ (reference sequence). The V end lost 1 base, the J end lost 3 bases, and 10 bases lay between the germline ends. The CDR3 reads CASSLEGGGYEQYF. CDR3 sequence (DNA): TGTGCCAGCAGCTTAGAAGGGGGTGGCTACGAGCAGTACTTC.

J is TRBJ2-7 and V is TRBV6-6; weak D call: TRBD2 (6 bases). The V gene's germline CDR1 is MNHNY and CDR2 SVGAGI (reference sequence). CDR3 length equals 14 residues. The ends were cut back, 6 bases at V and 7 bases at J, with 19 bases in the middle. The CDR3 coding sequence is TGTGCCAGCAGCCGTAGCGGATTCGAGGGGGAGCAGTACTTC. Translated, it gives CASSRSGFEGEQYF.

The chain is built from TRBV7-2 and TRBJ1-2; a weak D match, TRBD1 (5 bases). The CDR3 spans 15 residues. Trimming cost V 0 bases and J 7 bases, with 15 bases left between them. Germline V CDR1 and CDR2: SGHTA, FQGNSA. CDR3 in DNA: TGTGCCAGCAGCTTAGCCCCTGGAGGGGCAACTGGCTACACCTTC. As protein: CASSLAPGGATGYTF.

This chain joins TRBV7-2 and TRBJ2-3; tentative D call: TRBD1 (6 bases). V was cut by 5 bases and J by 2 bases, with 17 bases left in between. The CDR3 covers 16 residues. From germline, CDR1 is SGHTA and CDR2 FQGNSA. This CDR3 is CASSPRPRGLTDTQYF. CDR3 nucleotides: TGTGCCAGCAGCCCACGCCCCAGGGGCCTCACAGATACGCAGTATTTT.

This clone appeared a single time. This chain connects TRBV7-9 to TRBJ1-4, with D hard to call. The germline CDR1 and CDR2 sequences are SEHNR and FQNEAQ (reference sequence). The germline V and J ends were trimmed by 6 bases and 0 bases, with 8 bases remaining between them. The CDR3 sequence is 14 residues long. Written as DNA, the CDR3 is TGTGCCAGCAGGGCCACTGCAACTAATGAAAAACTGTTTTTT. Translated, it gives CASRATATNEKLFF.

This rearrangement joins TRBV11-2 to TRBJ2-7; D may be TRBD2 (5 bases). Trimming took off 3 bases at V and 3 bases at J, with 21 bases between the two ends. The CDR3 has 17 residues. Looked up from germline, CDR1 is SGHAT and CDR2 is FQNNGV. CDR3: CASSFPGHGEDLYEQYF. The CDR3 DNA sequence: TGTGCCAGCAGCTTCCCGGGCCACGGGGAAGATCTCTACGAGCAGTACTTC.

Of note for this clone: A much larger clone lies a single base off, so this may be a read error. Distinct nucleotide sequences in the sample also encode this CDR3. CDR3 sequence (DNA): TGTGCCTGGAGTGTACAGGGCAACACTGAAGCTTTCTTT. This codes for CAWSVQGNTEAFF. The V and J genes are TRBV30 and TRBJ1-1; tentatively, D is TRBD1 (6 bases). The CDR3 totals 13 residues. The V end lost 0 bases, the J end lost 2 bases, and 7 bases lay between the germline ends. The germline V gene has CDR1 GTSNPN and CDR2 SVGIG (reference sequence). The whole variable domain, remainder taken from reference TRBV30 and TRBJ1-1, is SQTIHQWPATLVQPVGSPLSLECTVEGTSNPNLYWYRQAAGRGLQLLFYSVGIGQISSEVPQNLSASRPQDRQFILSSKKLLLSDSGFYLCAWSVQGNTEAFFGQGTRLTVV.

The V and J genes are TRBV20-1 and TRBJ2-3; D uncertain. V dropped 7 bases and J dropped 0 bases, with 5 bases sitting between them. The CDR3 runs to 11 residues. The V gene's germline CDR1 is DFQATT and CDR2 SNEGSKA (reference sequence). This CDR3 is CSVDSTDTQYF. The CDR3 nucleotides are TGCAGTGTGGACAGCACAGATACGCAGTATTTT.

This clone has a single count. This rearrangement joins TRBV9 to TRBJ2-1; D may be TRBD1 (5 bases). Per the germline V gene, CDR1 is SGDLS and CDR2 is YYNGEE. V was shortened by 0 bases and J by 8 bases, with 24 bases between the two germline ends. The CDR3 runs to 18 residues. The CDR3 DNA sequence: TGTGCCAGCAGCGTAGCTTGGAGCAGCCTCAGGGTCGATGATGAGCAGTTCTTC. It specifies CASSVAWSSLRVDDEQFF.